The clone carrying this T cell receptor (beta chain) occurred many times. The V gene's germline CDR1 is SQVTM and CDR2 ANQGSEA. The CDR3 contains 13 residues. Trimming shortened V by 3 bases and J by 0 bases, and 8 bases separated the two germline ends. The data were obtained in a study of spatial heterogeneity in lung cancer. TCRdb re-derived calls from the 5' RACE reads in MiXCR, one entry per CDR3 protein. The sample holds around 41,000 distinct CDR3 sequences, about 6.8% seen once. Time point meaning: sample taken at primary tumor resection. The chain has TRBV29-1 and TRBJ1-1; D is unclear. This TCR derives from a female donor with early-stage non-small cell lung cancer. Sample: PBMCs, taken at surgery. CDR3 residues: CSVDALMNTEAFF. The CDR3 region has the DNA TGCAGCGTTGATGCACTGATGAACACTGAAGCTTTCTTT.